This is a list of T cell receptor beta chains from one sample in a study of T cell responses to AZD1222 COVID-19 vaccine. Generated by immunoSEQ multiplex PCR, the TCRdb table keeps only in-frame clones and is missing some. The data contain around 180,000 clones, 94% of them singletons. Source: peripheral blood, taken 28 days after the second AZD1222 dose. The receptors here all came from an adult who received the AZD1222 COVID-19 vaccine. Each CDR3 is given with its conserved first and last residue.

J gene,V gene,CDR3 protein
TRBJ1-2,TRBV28,CATPGGAYGYTF
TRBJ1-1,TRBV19,CASRETPTGANTEAFF
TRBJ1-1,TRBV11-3,CASGGSNTEAFF
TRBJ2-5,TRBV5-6,CASSSLYQETQYF
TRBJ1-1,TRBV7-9,CASSLTGDLEFAFF
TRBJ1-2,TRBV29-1,CSVAGRFYGYTF
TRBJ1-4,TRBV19,CASMSGGSTNEKLFF
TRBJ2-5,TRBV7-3,CASSFGGRETQYF
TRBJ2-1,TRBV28,CASSLLGRKQFF
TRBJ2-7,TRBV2,CASSDETDAWSYEQYF
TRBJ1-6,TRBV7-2,CASSLGGGTNSPLHF
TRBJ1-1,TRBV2,CASSDSVGQGAFF
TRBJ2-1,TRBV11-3,CASSPQGDEQFF
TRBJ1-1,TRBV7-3,CASSRTGNTEAFF
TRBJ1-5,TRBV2,CASSEGSGNQPQHF
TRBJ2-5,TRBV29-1,CSVVRGRNQETQYF
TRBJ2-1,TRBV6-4,CASSERENNEQFF
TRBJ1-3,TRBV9,CASSGFGKTGNTIYF
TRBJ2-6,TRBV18,CASSPLLAGSTGANVLTF
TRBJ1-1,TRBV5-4,CASSSRENTEAFF
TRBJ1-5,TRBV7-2,CASSFSGVGNQPQHF
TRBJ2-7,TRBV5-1,CASSLDGGGLSYEQYF
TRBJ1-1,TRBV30,CAWRGDGRAEAFF
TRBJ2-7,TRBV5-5,CASSLGRATLYEQYF
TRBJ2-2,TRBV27,CASSLFRGSGELFF
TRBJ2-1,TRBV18,CASQTSGLYYNEQFF
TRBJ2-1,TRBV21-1,CASSIQGQGADYEQFF
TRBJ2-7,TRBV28,CASSLTGGEQYF
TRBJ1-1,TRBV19,CASSMRRNTEAFF